This TCR beta chain derives from a study of blood T cell repertoires in COVID-19 (TCRdb year 2020). About the study as a whole: The collaborator samples originated in the United States, Italy and Spain and spanned the acute and convalescent phases of COVID-19. The prospective study material was composed of cDNA or gDNA derived from T cells, B-cell-depleted T cells, or PBMCs. Subjects who had been exposed to COVID-19, were actively infected with it, or had recovered from it provided the deeply sampled blood TCRbeta repertoires that made up the dataset. The repertoires were released in a freely available public database intended as a resource for research on the immune response to SARS-CoV-2. The samples were drawn from the first 160 participants of the ongoing ImmuneRACE study and from over 950 subjects provided by 6 global collaborators. The sample metadata nearly always contained a de-identified subject ID, COVID-19 status, age in years and sex. HLA class I and class II types, where available, came from metadata supplied by the sample provider rather than from assay-based typing. The full study reports these points: Clinical and demographic metadata were provided uncurated, with the amount varying by source and participant.

The germline ends are 10 bases apart after V is trimmed by 7 bases and J by 1 base. Inclusive of the bounding cysteine and phenylalanine, the CDR3 is 13 residues long. Only the CDR3 region is kept as DNA, spanning 39 bases read in frame from base 1. Whole blood was collected in K2EDTA tubes by collaborating institutions according to the institutions' own protocols. For TCRbeta analysis, collaborators shipped samples as frozen whole blood, isolated PBMCs, or DNA extracted from either of those sample types. Details on this clone: Which antigen it targets is not known. Base-call qualities are not available, and no considerably larger clone is one nucleotide away.

TCRbeta CDR3 regions were amplified from genomic DNA by means of the immunoSEQ Assay, a bias-controlled multiplex PCR. The published analysis was carried out like this. The number of nucleated cells in each sample was estimated from the amplification of reference gene primers within the assay. To quantify the absolute abundance of each unique TCRbeta CDR3 rearrangement, sequence reads were collapsed and filtered. For each sample, productive Simpson clonality was calculated as the square root of Simpson's diversity index across productive rearrangements. TCRdb took over this immuneACCESS table, retaining in-frame rearrangements with V and J assigned. Such tables are incomplete; in checked studies, under half of the missing clones stem from an unresolved V gene, and the remainder is unexplained. V, J and clone size were drawn from that table, and D and trimming were deduced from the DNA. This sample is represented by approximately 130,000 clones; around four fifths of them were singletons. In total, the top ten clones hold 20% to 25% of the sample.

This clonotype was obtained from a human donor in a cohort sampled during active COVID-19. The chain is assembled from TRBV12-3 or TRBV12-4 and TRBJ1-1; there is no confident call for the D gene. Sequences were obtained from peripheral blood. The DNA sequence reads TGTGCCAGCACTTATTTCGGGAACACTGAAGCTTTCTTT. Its coded protein is CASTYFGNTEAFF.